The clone carrying this T cell receptor beta chain has more than one count but fewer than ten. Its antigen remains unknown. The CDR3 loop spans 16 amino acids. Germline CDR1 LGHNA, CDR2 YSLEER. Trimming removed 2 bases from V and 2 bases from J, with 12 bases in between. The data belong to a study of beta chain features in type 1 diabetes. Study findings and constraints: Shortening of TCRB CDR3s, moderate but significant, appeared in all four CD4+ subsets of Type 1 diabetes patients.

The investigators reverse transcribed all of the isolated RNA, so they sequenced expressed TCRB transcripts. Method: immunoSEQ multiplex PCR; TCRdb's copy keeps in-frame clones and lacks some. The sample includes under 200,000 clones, approximately 9% of them seen just once. This TCR came from a woman under 30 with type 1 diabetes. Sequencing used central memory CD4+ T cells from blood. The chain combines TRBV4-3 with TRBJ2-2; weak D call: TRBD1 (6 bases). CDR3: CASSQSPGHNTGELFF. In DNA form, the CDR3 reads TGCGCCAGCAGCCAATCTCCGGGACATAACACCGGGGAGCTGTTTTTT.